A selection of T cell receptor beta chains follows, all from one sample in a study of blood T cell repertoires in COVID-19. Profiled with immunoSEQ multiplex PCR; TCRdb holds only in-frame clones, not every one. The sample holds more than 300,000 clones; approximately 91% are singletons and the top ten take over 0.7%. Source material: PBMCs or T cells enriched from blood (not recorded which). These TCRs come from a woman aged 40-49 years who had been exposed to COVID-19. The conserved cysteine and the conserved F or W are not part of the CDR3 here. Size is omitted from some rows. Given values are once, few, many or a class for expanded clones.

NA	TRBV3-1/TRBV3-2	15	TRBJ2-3	ASSQGAGKIRTDTQY
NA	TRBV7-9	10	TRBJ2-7	ASSLTPYEQY
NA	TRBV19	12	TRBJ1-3	ASSVRQSGNTIY
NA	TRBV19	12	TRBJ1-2	ASMIDSANYGYT
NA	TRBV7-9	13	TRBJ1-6	ASSPGTGGSSPLH
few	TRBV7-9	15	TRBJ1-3	ASSLGTQGPSGNTIY
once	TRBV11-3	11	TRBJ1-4	ASSLGSGTKPL
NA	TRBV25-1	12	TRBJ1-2	ASSEGDRVMGYT
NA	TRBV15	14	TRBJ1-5	ATSRDRGTPTPPQH
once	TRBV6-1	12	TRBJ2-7	ASSEGPYSYEQY
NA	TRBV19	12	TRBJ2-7	ATRQGVFPYEQY
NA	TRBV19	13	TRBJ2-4	ASSHQGQRGNIQY
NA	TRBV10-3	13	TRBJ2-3	AISVGPGSTDTQY
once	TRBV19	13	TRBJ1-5	ASMLRDSRNQPQH
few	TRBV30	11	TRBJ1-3	AFRVDSGNTIY
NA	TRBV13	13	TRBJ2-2	ASSPKMTGHGELF
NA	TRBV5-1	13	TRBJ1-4	ASSSTGGQDEKLF
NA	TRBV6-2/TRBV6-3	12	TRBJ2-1	ASSRLAGGAEQF
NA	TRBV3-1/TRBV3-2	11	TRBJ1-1	ASSSPVDTEAF
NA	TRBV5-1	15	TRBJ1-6	ASSLRLGGTRNSPLH
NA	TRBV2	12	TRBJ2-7	ASSILPDSYEQY
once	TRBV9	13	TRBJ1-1	ASSATEGGVTEAF
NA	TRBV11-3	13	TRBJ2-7	ASSPSLAGTYEQY
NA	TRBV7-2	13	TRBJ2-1	ASSLAQRGGREQF
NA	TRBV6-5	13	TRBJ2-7	ASSLAGGTLYEQY
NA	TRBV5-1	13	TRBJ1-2	ASSEGGTGPYGYT
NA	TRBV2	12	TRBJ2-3	ASRRTGRTDTQY
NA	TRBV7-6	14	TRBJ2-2	ASSFPPSANTGELF
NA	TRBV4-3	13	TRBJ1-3	ASSQDSGSRNTIY